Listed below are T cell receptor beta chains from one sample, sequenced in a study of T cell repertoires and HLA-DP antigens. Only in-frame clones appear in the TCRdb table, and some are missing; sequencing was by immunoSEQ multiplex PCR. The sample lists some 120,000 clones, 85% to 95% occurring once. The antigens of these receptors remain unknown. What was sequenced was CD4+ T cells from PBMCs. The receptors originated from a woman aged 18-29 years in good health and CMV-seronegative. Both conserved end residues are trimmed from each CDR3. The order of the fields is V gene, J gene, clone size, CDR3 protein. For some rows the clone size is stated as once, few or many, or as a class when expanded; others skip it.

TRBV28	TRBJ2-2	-	ASSFSNGQLNTGELF
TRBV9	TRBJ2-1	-	ASSVVGDPSSYNEQF
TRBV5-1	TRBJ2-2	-	ASSLAGSGTGELF
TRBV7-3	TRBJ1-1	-	ASSPSRGTEAF
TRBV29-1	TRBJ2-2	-	SVGRLITGELF
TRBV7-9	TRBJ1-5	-	ASSRGLNQPQH
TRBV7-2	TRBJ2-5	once	ASGSQARETQY
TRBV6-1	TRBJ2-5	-	ASRAGSLGAETQY
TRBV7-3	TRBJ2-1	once	ASSSLPRQGLSGNEQF
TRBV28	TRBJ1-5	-	ASQTGSNQPQH
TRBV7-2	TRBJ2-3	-	ASSLVPTGGTDTQY
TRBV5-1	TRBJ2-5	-	ASSLGGNGQETQY
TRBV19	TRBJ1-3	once	ASRSSGGNTIY
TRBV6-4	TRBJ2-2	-	ASRTRLNTGELF
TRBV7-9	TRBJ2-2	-	ASSPRGLYPGELF
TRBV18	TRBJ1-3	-	ASSPSTGLDTIY
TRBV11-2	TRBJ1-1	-	ASSPGQGVGAEAF
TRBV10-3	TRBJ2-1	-	ATTGGEQF